This TCR beta chain was obtained from a study of cytomegalovirus exposure and HLA in healthy donors. Study-wide results and limits: For most TCR sequences rarity was the rule, although some public TCRs occurred in many donors.

Likely unrecorded immune exposures existed in these nominally healthy donors. Germline values: CDR1 SGHTA, CDR2 FQGNSA. The CDR3 extends over 16 amino acids. Trimming pared 5 bases from V and 0 bases from J, leaving 13 bases between. A note on this clone: What it recognizes is unknown.

PCR involved 60 Vbeta and 13 Jbeta primers. Some clones are missing from TCRdb's copy, which holds only in-frame ones; the method was immunoSEQ multiplex PCR. This table holds about 180,000 clones, around four fifths found once. The clonotype originates from a man aged 30 to 45 in good health and CMV-seronegative. The sequenced sample consisted of PBMCs. V gene TRBV7-2 combines with J gene TRBJ2-2, with D possibly matching TRBD2 (5 bases). The CDR3 nucleotides read TGTGCCAGCAGCCGGGAAGGGTTCCCGAACACCGGGGAGCTGTTTTTT. Translated, it gives CASSREGFPNTGELFF.